This is a list of T cell receptor beta chains from one sample in a study of cytomegalovirus exposure and HLA in healthy donors. The repertoire was sequenced with immunoSEQ multiplex PCR; TCRdb's copy has only in-frame clones and lacks some. There are tens of thousands of clones in the sample; 94% occur only once, and approximately 3.4% lies in the top ten. The sample comprised PBMCs. These receptor sequences come from a woman in her late teens or twenties in good health and CMV-seropositive. Both conserved end residues are part of each CDR3. A D gene is named only where the DNA matches it firmly. Clone size is shown for a subset of rows, as once, few, many or a class of expanded clone.

J gene: TRBJ1-1
clone size: NA
V gene: TRBV7-2
D gene: NA
CDR3 DNA: TGTGCCAGCAGCCGGACAGCCAACGACCCTGAAGCTTTCTTT
CDR3 protein: CASSRTANDPEAFF

J gene: TRBJ2-7
clone size: NA
V gene: TRBV5-4
D gene: TRBD2
CDR3 DNA: TGTGCCAGCAGCTTAGCGGGAGTTTCCTACGAGCAGTACTTC
CDR3 protein: CASSLAGVSYEQYF

J gene: TRBJ1-5
clone size: once
V gene: TRBV7-8
D gene: NA
CDR3 DNA: TGTGCCAGCAGCTCCTTTAATCAGCCCCAGCATTTT
CDR3 protein: CASSSFNQPQHF

J gene: TRBJ2-3
clone size: NA
V gene: TRBV14
D gene: TRBD1
CDR3 DNA: TGTGCCAGCCAGGGGGTTGATACGCAGTATTTT
CDR3 protein: CASQGVDTQYF

J gene: TRBJ2-5
clone size: NA
V gene: TRBV6-1
D gene: TRBD2
CDR3 DNA: TGTGCCAGCAGTGAACTAGCGGGGGCCCAAGAGACCCAGTACTTC
CDR3 protein: CASSELAGAQETQYF

J gene: TRBJ1-5
clone size: once
V gene: TRBV10-3
D gene: TRBD1
CDR3 DNA: TGTGCCATCAGGGACAGGGAAAATCAGCCCCAGCATTTT
CDR3 protein: CAIRDRENQPQHF

J gene: TRBJ2-3
clone size: NA
V gene: TRBV2
D gene: TRBD2
CDR3 DNA: TGTGCCACTATGGGACTAGCGGGGGGCACAGATACGCAGTATTTT
CDR3 protein: CATMGLAGGTDTQYF

J gene: TRBJ1-3
clone size: NA
V gene: TRBV25-1
D gene: NA
CDR3 DNA: TGTGCCAGCAGTGGACACTCTGGAAACACCATATATTTT
CDR3 protein: CASSGHSGNTIYF

J gene: TRBJ1-2
clone size: NA
V gene: TRBV7-9
D gene: NA
CDR3 DNA: TGTGCCAGCAGCCTAGAGATACGACAGGACATCTATGGCTACACCTTC
CDR3 protein: CASSLEIRQDIYGYTF

J gene: TRBJ2-5
clone size: NA
V gene: TRBV28
D gene: TRBD1
CDR3 DNA: TGTGCCAGCAGTAGAACAGGGGTAGAGACCCAGTACTTC
CDR3 protein: CASSRTGVETQYF

J gene: TRBJ2-3
clone size: NA
V gene: TRBV9
D gene: TRBD2
CDR3 DNA: TGTGCCAGCAGCCCAGGACTAGCGGGGGTTGGGGATACGCAGTATTTT
CDR3 protein: CASSPGLAGVGDTQYF

J gene: TRBJ1-1
clone size: NA
V gene: TRBV18
D gene: TRBD1
CDR3 DNA: TGTGCCAGCTCGCCTTCGGGGACAGCGAACACTGAAGCTTTCTTT
CDR3 protein: CASSPSGTANTEAFF

J gene: TRBJ2-5
clone size: once
V gene: TRBV6-5
D gene: TRBD1
CDR3 DNA: TGTGCCAGCAGCCCGACAGGGAACCAAGAGACCCAGTACTTC
CDR3 protein: CASSPTGNQETQYF

J gene: TRBJ2-2
clone size: NA
V gene: TRBV7-2
D gene: TRBD1
CDR3 DNA: TGTGCCAGCAGCGTGGGACAGGGGGCCAGGGGCACCGGGGAGCTGTTTTTT
CDR3 protein: CASSVGQGARGTGELFF

J gene: TRBJ2-2
clone size: NA
V gene: TRBV7-9
D gene: TRBD1
CDR3 DNA: TGTGCCAGCAGCTCACAAGGACAGGGTGCCGGGGAGCTGTTTTTT
CDR3 protein: CASSSQGQGAGELFF

J gene: TRBJ2-1
clone size: NA
V gene: TRBV19
D gene: TRBD1
CDR3 DNA: TGTGCCAGTAGTATAGCTGGGACAGGGGCGTACAATGAGCAGTTCTTC
CDR3 protein: CASSIAGTGAYNEQFF

J gene: TRBJ1-4
clone size: NA
V gene: TRBV5-6
D gene: TRBD1
CDR3 DNA: TGTGCCAGCAGCAAGACAGGGAGAAAGGAAAAACTGTTTTTT
CDR3 protein: CASSKTGRKEKLFF

J gene: TRBJ2-1
clone size: NA
V gene: TRBV7-9
D gene: TRBD2
CDR3 DNA: TGTGCCAGCAGCCCTAGCGGGGGGGCCTACAATGAGCAGTTCTTC
CDR3 protein: CASSPSGGAYNEQFF

J gene: TRBJ1-1
clone size: NA
V gene: TRBV5-1
D gene: NA
CDR3 DNA: TGCGCCAGCAAACGGAATTTTCGGGACACTGAAGCTTTCTTT
CDR3 protein: CASKRNFRDTEAFF

J gene: TRBJ1-1
clone size: NA
V gene: TRBV9
D gene: TRBD1
CDR3 DNA: TGTGCCAGCAGCGTAGCGGGACAGGGTAGGATCACTGAAGCTTTCTTT
CDR3 protein: CASSVAGQGRITEAFF

J gene: TRBJ1-2
clone size: NA
V gene: TRBV29-1
D gene: NA
CDR3 DNA: TGCAGCGTGACAGCTAACTATGGCTACACCTTC
CDR3 protein: CSVTANYGYTF

J gene: TRBJ2-4
clone size: once
V gene: TRBV11-2
D gene: NA
CDR3 DNA: TGTGCCAGCAGCCTCATAAGGAGCCCCCGTCGGTACTTC
CDR3 protein: CASSLIRSPRRYF

J gene: TRBJ2-7
clone size: NA
V gene: TRBV12-2
D gene: NA
CDR3 DNA: TGTGCAAGTCGCTCGACTTCGGACATCATCGTCCACGAGCAGTACTTC
CDR3 protein: CASRSTSDIIVHEQYF

J gene: TRBJ2-7
clone size: NA
V gene: TRBV19
D gene: NA
CDR3 DNA: TGTGCCAGTAGTTTCGGACAAGCCAACGAGCAGTACTTC
CDR3 protein: CASSFGQANEQYF

J gene: TRBJ2-7
clone size: NA
V gene: TRBV27
D gene: TRBD2
CDR3 DNA: TGTGCCAGCAGTCCCTCCGGGACTAGCGGGAGAGATACTACCGAGCAGTACTTC
CDR3 protein: CASSPSGTSGRDTTEQYF

J gene: TRBJ1-2
clone size: few
V gene: TRBV4-1
D gene: NA
CDR3 DNA: TGCGCCAGCAGCGGGACTAGGCGGCCTGGCTACACCTTC
CDR3 protein: CASSGTRRPGYTF

J gene: TRBJ1-5
clone size: once
V gene: TRBV4-3
D gene: TRBD1
CDR3 DNA: TGCGCCAGCCTTCTGGGACAGGGGGCTATGGAGAATCAGCCCCAGCATTTT
CDR3 protein: CASLLGQGAMENQPQHF

J gene: TRBJ1-6
clone size: NA
V gene: TRBV5-1
D gene: NA
CDR3 DNA: TGCGCCAGCAGCTTGGCTGGGAGCTCCTATAATTCACCCCTCCACTTT
CDR3 protein: CASSLAGSSYNSPLHF

J gene: TRBJ2-3
clone size: NA
V gene: TRBV30
D gene: TRBD2
CDR3 DNA: TGTGCCTGGAGTGTACTAGCGGTTCACACAGATACGCAGTATTTT
CDR3 protein: CAWSVLAVHTDTQYF

J gene: TRBJ2-7
clone size: NA
V gene: TRBV28
D gene: NA
CDR3 DNA: TGTGCCAGCAGTTTACCCCTAAGAGGGGAGGTCTCCTACGAGCAGTACTTC
CDR3 protein: CASSLPLRGEVSYEQYF

J gene: TRBJ2-7
clone size: NA
V gene: TRBV5-6
D gene: TRBD2
CDR3 DNA: TGTGCCAGCAGCTTGGTGATAAGCGGGGGGCTGTCCTACGAGCAGTACTTC
CDR3 protein: CASSLVISGGLSYEQYF

J gene: TRBJ2-1
clone size: NA
V gene: TRBV15
D gene: NA
CDR3 DNA: TGTGCCACCAGGATAGGGGCTGGGGGGTACAATGAGCAGTTCTTC
CDR3 protein: CATRIGAGGYNEQFF

J gene: TRBJ2-5
clone size: NA
V gene: TRBV15
D gene: NA
CDR3 DNA: TGTGCCACCAGCAGAGATTCTGGAGGGGTCCAAGAGACCCAGTACTTC
CDR3 protein: CATSRDSGGVQETQYF

J gene: TRBJ2-1
clone size: NA
V gene: TRBV7-3
D gene: NA
CDR3 DNA: TGTGCCAGCAGCCCAGGACAGCCTACCTACAATGAGCAGTTCTTC
CDR3 protein: CASSPGQPTYNEQFF

J gene: TRBJ1-1
clone size: NA
V gene: TRBV7-2
D gene: TRBD1
CDR3 DNA: TGTGCCAGCAGCTTAGGGGGACAGGGGACTACTGAAGCTTTCTTT
CDR3 protein: CASSLGGQGTTEAFF